This T cell receptor beta chain was recorded in a study of B cell selection in AIRE deficiency. This table comes from immunoSEQ multiplex PCR, and its TCRdb copy is limited to in-frame clones, with some not included. The sample lists under 20,000 clones, more than 85% occurring once. Sorted regulatory T cells were CD4-positive, CD25-high and CD127-low or negative. V lost 3 bases, J lost 4 bases, and 11 bases lay in between. Germline V gene data show CDR1 as LNHDA and CDR2 as SQIVND (reference sequence). The CDR3 is 14 amino acids. The sequencing input was CD4+CD25+ Tregs sorted from PBMCs. V gene TRBV19 combines with J gene TRBJ2-3; no clear D. This receptor was identified in a human donor in good health. The DNA of the CDR3 is TGTGCCAGTAGTATCCCGGGCAGCCCAGATACGCAGTATTTT. Amino acids: CASSIPGSPDTQYF.